The clone carrying this T cell receptor beta chain was counted only a few times. The sample is drawn from a study of OX40 agonist ivuxolimab in advanced cancers. CDR3 size: 14 residues. Germline-derived CDR1 and CDR2 are LNHDA and SQIVND (reference sequence). V was cut by 9 bases and J by 0 bases, with 12 bases left in between. Clones were read by immunoSEQ multiplex PCR, and TCRdb kept only the in-frame ones, dropping some. The data show about 36,000 clones, around 80% seen once. This TCR was sampled from an adult with an advanced solid tumor such as melanoma, head and neck, liver or kidney cancer. The chain uses TRBV19 and TRBJ1-3, with D maybe TRBD1 (5 bases). The sequenced sample was CD4+ or CD8+ T cells sorted from blood, obtained in a trial of the OX40 agonist ivuxolimab. The CDR3, as DNA: TGTGCCAGAGGACATCTTCACTCTGGAAACACCATATATTTT. The encoded protein is CARGHLHSGNTIYF.